This entry is about one T cell receptor beta chain. This record belongs to a study of human T cells and chemical hapten exposure. From the RACE reads, TCRdb called clonotypes with MiXCR, one entry per CDR3 protein. The table has 330,000 or so distinct CDR3 sequences, more than 5% seen once. Time point in this sample: patch test 2, 6 weeks after DPC sensitization. Treatment defined: therapeutic diphenylcyclopropenone sensitization with weekly scalp DPC. Sample: whole blood, taken in connection with sensitization to the hapten diphenylcyclopropenone (DPC). The receptor was isolated from a woman under 30 with alopecia areata. Some clones in this sample may be carry-over from other donors' samples.

The CDR3 bases are TGTGCCAGCAGTCCCCTCCCCCGGACAACTAATGAAAAACTGTTTTTT. Amino acid sequence: CASSPLPRTTNEKLFF. The chain carries TRBV28 and TRBJ1-4; D not certain. The V and J ends lost 5 bases and 0 bases respectively, with 13 bases between them. Germline CDR1 reads MDHEN; CDR2 reads SYDVKM. The CDR3 sequence is 16 residues long.